The 27 T cell receptor beta chains given below trace back to one sample, sequenced in a study of blood T cell repertoires in COVID-19. Profiling relied on immunoSEQ multiplex PCR, and the TCRdb table lists in-frame clones only, not all of them. There are a few hundred thousand clones in the sample; 70% to 90% occur only once, and 0.75% to 1% lies in the top ten. Sequenced input: PBMCs or T cells enriched from blood (not recorded which). The receptors originated from a woman in her thirties who had recovered from COVID-19.

The chain couples TRBV28 to TRBJ1-2, with D perhaps TRBD1 (6 bases). CDR1 is MDHEN, CDR2 SYDVKM, per germline. This CDR3 has 14 residues. Trimming pared 3 bases from V and 6 bases from J, leaving 14 bases between. CDR3 DNA sequence: TGTGCCAGCAGTTTTCTGGGGGCCCCCCATGGCTACACCTTC. Its protein is CASSFLGAPHGYTF.

J is TRBJ2-3 and V is TRBV7-3; 8 nucleotides line up with TRBD2. The CDR3 covers 17 residues. Germline V gene sequence: CDR1 SGHTA, CDR2 FQGTGA. The ends lost 1 base at V and 0 bases at J; junction bases unmatched: 6. The chain's CDR3 is CASSLRAGGTSTDTQYF. CDR3 DNA: TGTGCCAGCAGCTTAAGGGCGGGGGGCACTAGCACAGATACGCAGTATTTT.

The chain combines TRBV29-1 with TRBJ1-2; 7 bases match TRBD1. The junction had 8 bases not matched to a gene; V was cut back by 4 bases and J by 3 bases. The CDR3 length is 14 residues. Looked up from germline, CDR1 is SQVTM and CDR2 is ANQGSEA. The CDR3 region has the DNA TGCAGCGTTGGAGAAAAGGGGGCTGACTATGGCTACACCTTC. This translates into CSVGEKGADYGYTF. Based on the CDR3 plus reference TRBV29-1 and TRBJ1-2, the full variable domain is SAVISQKPSRDICQRGTSLTIQCQVDSQVTMMFWYRQQPGQSLTLIATANQGSEATYESGFVIDKFPISRPNLTFSTLTVSNMSPEDSSIYLCSVGEKGADYGYTFGSGTRLTVV.

The rearrangement joins TRBV11-2 to TRBJ2-2; D may be TRBD1 (6 bases). Germline assignment: CDR1 SGHAT and CDR2 FQNNGV. The CDR3 spans 13 residues. Trimming pared 1 base from V and 6 bases from J, leaving 6 bases between. CDR3 in amino acids: CASSLAGAGELFF. DNA for the CDR3: TGTGCCAGCAGCTTAGCAGGGGCCGGGGAGCTGTTTTTT. The entire variable domain, with the rest obtained from reference TRBV11-2 and TRBJ2-2, is as follows: EAGVAQSPRYKIIEKRQSVAFWCNPISGHATLYWYQQILGQGPKLLIQFQNNGVVDDSQLPKDRFSAERLKGVDSTLKIQPAKLEDSAVYLCASSLAGAGELFFGEGSRLTVL.

The genes are TRBV5-1 and TRBJ2-3, with 11 bases fitting TRBD2. Per germline, CDR1 SGHRS and CDR2 YFSETQ. The CDR3 extends over 17 amino acids. V was clipped by 4 bases and J by 2 bases; unmatched bases: 9. CDR3 in DNA: TGCGCCAGCAGCCCGGTGACTAGCGGGGCCCTCACAGATACGCAGTATTTT. It encodes CASSPVTSGALTDTQYF.

The chain links TRBV19 to TRBJ1-1; D gene unclear. The germline gives CDR1 LNHDA, CDR2 SQIVND (reference sequence). V lost 3 bases and J lost 1, with 9 bases in between. CDR3 size: 14 residues. The CDR3 DNA sequence: TGTGCCAGTAGTATCTGGCAGGCGAACACTGAAGCTTTCTTT. Protein product: CASSIWQANTEAFF.

The CDR3 DNA follows: TGTGCCTTCCGGACAGCGAACTATGGCTACACCTTC. This gives the protein CAFRTANYGYTF. The chain has TRBV19 and TRBJ1-2; tentative D call: TRBD1 (6 bases). The CDR3 spans 12 residues. The V gene lost 11 bases and the J gene lost 2 bases, with 12 bases spanning the gap. Germline CDR1 LNHDA, CDR2 SQIVND (reference sequence).

The V gene is TRBV19, the J gene TRBJ2-5; 11 bases match TRBD2. Germline trimming cut 2 bases from V and 2 bases from J; bases unmatched to any gene: 10. The CDR3 length is 18 residues. Germline loops: CDR1 LNHDA, CDR2 SQIVND (reference sequence). CDR3: CASSIRRLGLAEQETQYF. For the CDR3, the DNA is TGTGCCAGTAGTATAAGACGTCTGGGACTAGCGGAACAAGAGACCCAGTACTTC. Drawing the rest from reference TRBV19 and TRBJ2-5, the complete variable domain is DGGITQSPKYLFRKEGQNVTLSCEQNLNHDAMYWYRQDPGQGLRLIYYSQIVNDFQKGDIAEGYSVSREKKESFPLTVTSAQKNPTAFYLCASSIRRLGLAEQETQYFGPGTRLLVL.

The CDR3 DNA reads as TGTGCCAACCCGAGTCCCGTCGGGAATGGCTACACCTTC. As protein: CANPSPVGNGYTF. This chain uses TRBV27 with TRBJ1-2; no reliable D call. With 10 bases removed from V and 6 bases from J, the gap between germline ends came to 18 bases. The CDR3 covers 13 residues. Germline loops: CDR1 MNHEY, CDR2 SMNVEV (reference sequence).

V and J are TRBV5-1 and TRBJ2-2; D unresolved. CDR3 size: 13 residues. Per the germline V gene, CDR1 is SGHRS and CDR2 is YFSETQ. Between the trimmed V and J ends, which lost 3 bases and 7 bases, there was a span of 10 bases. Here the CDR3 reads CASSSPIVGELFF. The CDR3 DNA reads TGCGCCAGCAGCTCCCCCATTGTCGGGGAGCTGTTTTTT.

The rearrangement joins TRBV28 to TRBJ2-7, with TRBD1 identical over 10 bases. Trimming at V came to 2 bases and at J to 3 bases, leaving 7 bases not matched to a gene. Germline loops: CDR1 MDHEN, CDR2 SYDVKM. This CDR3 is built from 16 residues. Here the CDR3 DNA reads TGTGCCAGCAGTTTACTCTCGGGACAGGGGTACTACGAGCAGTACTTC. As protein: CASSLLSGQGYYEQYF.

J is TRBJ2-7 and V is TRBV28; 8 bases line up with TRBD1. The CDR3 is 14 amino acids. V lost 6 bases, J lost 3 bases, and 7 bases stayed unmatched. Germline values: CDR1 MDHEN, CDR2 SYDVKM. CDR3 protein: CASRPSGTGYEQYF. The CDR3 DNA reads TGTGCCAGCAGACCATCCGGGACAGGCTACGAGCAGTACTTC.

This clone has a handful of counts. This sequence joins TRBV7-8 and TRBJ1-5; D not certain. Germline values: CDR1 SGHVS, CDR2 FQNEAQ. Trimming took off 0 bases at V and 6 bases at J, with 12 bases between the two ends. The length of the CDR3 is 15 residues. For the CDR3, the DNA is TGTGCCAGCAGCTTAGCTCCGCACCGCGGTCAGCCCCAGCATTTT. Translating gives CASSLAPHRGQPQHF.

The rearrangement uses TRBV10-3 and TRBJ1-6, with D uncertain. The germline CDR1 and CDR2 sequences are ENHRY and SYGVKD. The V end was cut by 2 bases, the J end by 0 bases, with 5 bases between. This CDR3 has 15 residues. Here the CDR3 reads CAISETSSYNSPLHF. The CDR3 DNA reads TGTGCCATCAGTGAGACGAGCTCCTATAATTCACCCCTCCACTTT.

The genes are TRBV7-9 and TRBJ1-5; no definite D call. Germline-derived CDR1 and CDR2 are SEHNR and FQNEAQ (reference sequence). The CDR3 loop spans 14 amino acids. V gave up 5 bases and J gave up 0 bases, with 8 bases separating them. CDR3 nucleotides: TGTGCCAGCAGCCCCACAGCTAGCAATCAGCCCCAGCATTTT. Residues: CASSPTASNQPQHF.

This clone has just a few counts. The chain uses TRBV5-1 and TRBJ2-7; maybe TRBD2 (5 bases). Trimming left V 4 bases short and J 0 bases short, with 11 bases between. Germline CDR1 and CDR2: SGHRS and YFSETQ. This CDR3 has 14 amino acids. The CDR3 spells CASSTGFYSYEQYF. The CDR3 region has the DNA TGCGCCAGCAGCACGGGGTTCTACTCCTACGAGCAGTACTTC.

The rearrangement joins TRBV7-9 to TRBJ2-5; D not resolved. CDR1 and CDR2 (germline): SEHNR, FQNEAQ (reference sequence). The CDR3 has 15 residues. V was cut by 2 bases and J by 1 base, with 11 bases left in between. This chain's CDR3 is CASSLRVGLQETQYF. DNA of the CDR3: TGTGCCAGCAGCTTACGTGTTGGGCTCCAAGAGACCCAGTACTTC.

The genes are TRBV21-1 and TRBJ1-2; the D segment call TRBD1 is taken from the table without a DNA check. TRBV21-1 is marked as a pseudogene. The CDR3 has 16 amino acids. The CDR3 nucleotides are TGTGCCAGCAGCAAATCAGGTGCCAGGGTCCTTTATGGCTACACCTTC. It yields the protein CASSKSGARVLYGYTF.

The V and J genes are TRBV28 and TRBJ2-6; possibly TRBD2 for D (6 bases). In germline, CDR1 is MDHEN, CDR2 SYDVKM. V lost 6 bases to trimming and J lost 1 base, with 10 bases between them. This CDR3 is built from 15 residues. The chain's CDR3 is CASSPGGSGANVLTF. As DNA, the CDR3 is TGTGCCAGCAGCCCCGGAGGGTCTGGGGCCAACGTCCTGACTTTC.

This clone was seen once. CDR3: CATNRVGTGELFF. The CDR3 DNA follows: TGTGCCACCAACAGGGTTGGGACCGGGGAGCTGTTTTTT. The rearrangement joins TRBV24-1 to TRBJ2-2; a weak D match, TRBD1 (6 bases). The V end lost 8 bases, the J end lost 5 bases, and 11 bases lay between the germline ends. The germline V gene encodes CDR1 KGHDR and CDR2 SFDVKD. The CDR3 spans 13 residues.

The genes are TRBV30 and TRBJ2-4, with a weak D call TRBD1 (5 bases). Germline values: CDR1 GTSNPN, CDR2 SVGIG (reference sequence). The CDR3 totals 15 residues. The V and J ends lost 1 base and 1 base respectively, with 11 bases between them. The CDR3 sequence: CAWSGSRAAKNIQYF. The DNA for the CDR3 is TGTGCCTGGAGTGGATCCAGGGCGGCCAAAAACATTCAGTACTTC.

The chain couples TRBV28 to TRBJ1-4; D is possibly TRBD1 (5 bases). CDR1 is MDHEN and CDR2 is SYDVKM in the germline V gene. The CDR3 sequence is 17 residues long. Trimming removed 5 bases from V and 7 bases from J, with 23 bases in between. DNA of the CDR3: TGTGCCAGCAGTCAGGGCAAAATCGACAGAGTGAGTGAAAAACTGTTTTTT. Translation gives CASSQGKIDRVSEKLFF.

The V call is TRBV6-5, the J call TRBJ1-2; D is uncertain. Looked up from germline, CDR1 is MNHEY and CDR2 is SVGAGI. The length of the CDR3 is 14 residues. The V end was cut by 6 bases, the J end by 5 bases, with 16 bases between. CDR3 residues: CASRRLASPYGYTF. For the CDR3, the DNA is TGTGCCAGCAGGCGGTTAGCGAGCCCGTATGGCTACACCTTC.

The chain joins TRBV15 to TRBJ2-5; D not certain. The CDR3 has 13 amino acids. Germline V gives CDR1 LNHNV, CDR2 YYDKDF (reference sequence). V was trimmed by 1 base and J by 1 base, leaving 4 bases between them. CDR3: CATSRVVQETQYF. The DNA for the CDR3 is TGTGCCACCAGCAGAGTAGTCCAAGAGACCCAGTACTTC. Full variable domain (remainder filled in from reference TRBV15 and TRBJ2-5): DAMVIQNPRYQVTQFGKPVTLSCSQTLNHNVMYWYQQKSSQAPKLLFHYYDKDFNNEADTPDNFQSRRPNTSFCFLDIRSPGLGDTAMYLCATSRVVQETQYFGPGTRLLVL.

J is TRBJ1-3 and V is TRBV20-1, with D hard to call. V was clipped by 3 bases and J by 0 bases, with 6 bases between them. CDR3 length: 13 amino acids. CDR1 and CDR2 (germline): DFQATT, SNEGSKA (reference sequence). CDR3 amino acids: CSASLSSGNTIYF. The CDR3 nucleotides are TGCAGTGCTAGTCTTTCCTCTGGAAACACCATATATTTT.

As concerns this clone: The same CDR3 also results from other DNA sequences found in this sample. The rearrangement uses TRBV12-3 or TRBV12-4 and TRBJ2-7; D uncertain. The CDR3 contains 13 residues. V lost 3 bases, J lost 2 bases, and 8 bases lay in between. In DNA form, the CDR3 reads TGTGCCAGCAGTTTGCAAGGAGCCTACGAGCAGTACTTC. As protein: CASSLQGAYEQYF.

V gene TRBV7-9 combines with J gene TRBJ2-7, with D tentatively TRBD1 (6 bases). Germline CDR1 SEHNR, CDR2 FQNEAQ (reference sequence). CDR3 length: 13 residues. Trimming left V 3 bases short and J 5 bases short, with 11 bases between. The CDR3 loop is CASSFTGIHEQYF. CDR3 DNA sequence: TGTGCCAGCAGCTTCACAGGGATCCACGAGCAGTACTTC.